The rows below give T cell receptor beta chains drawn from one sample of a study of blood T cell repertoires in COVID-19. Sequencing used immunoSEQ multiplex PCR; TCRdb keeps in-frame clones, though not all of them. The table shows 300,000 to 400,000 clones, with roughly 90% occurring only once. The source material was peripheral blood. These TCRs come from a woman aged 25 to 45 with COVID-19, enrolled during active disease. The CDR3 runs from the conserved cysteine through the conserved F or W. The D gene is left open where the match is weak. Where a row states a size, it is once, few, many or the class of an expanded clone; other rows omit it.

length	V	D	J	size	CDR3	DNA
14	TRBV6-6	-	TRBJ2-3	-	CASSFGGGVDTQYF	TGTGCCAGCAGTTTTGGGGGGGGCGTAGATACGCAGTATTTT
13	TRBV29-1	-	TRBJ2-7	few	CSVGAGLFYEQYF	TGCAGCGTTGGGGCAGGGTTATTTTACGAGCAGTACTTC
15	TRBV5-1	TRBD2	TRBJ2-5	-	CASSPAGGTQETQYF	TGCGCCAGCAGCCCGGCCGGGGGGACCCAAGAGACCCAGTACTTC
13	TRBV2	-	TRBJ2-7	-	CASSVTTAYEQYF	TGTGCCAGCAGTGTAACGACAGCCTACGAGCAGTACTTC
11	TRBV10-1	-	TRBJ2-4	-	CGGEAPNIQYF	TGCGGGGGGGAGGCCCCCAACATTCAGTACTTC
16	TRBV7-2	TRBD1	TRBJ1-2	-	CASSLLSGTGNYGYTF	TGTGCCAGCAGCCTACTTTCCGGGACAGGGAACTATGGCTACACCTTC
11	TRBV3-1/TRBV3-2	-	TRBJ1-1	-	CASSQSSEAFF	TGTGCCAGCAGCCAAAGCTCTGAAGCTTTCTTT
15	TRBV6-2/TRBV6-3	-	TRBJ1-1	-	CASSSGGGLNTEAFF	TGTGCCAGCAGTTCCGGGGGGGGGCTGAACACTGAAGCTTTCTTT
11	TRBV30	-	TRBJ1-2	-	CAWSFGGAYTF	TGTGCCTGGAGTTTTGGGGGCGCGTACACCTTC
17	TRBV3-1/TRBV3-2	TRBD1	TRBJ1-1	-	CASSPDRQWTGRTEAFF	TGTGCCAGCAGCCCTGACCGCCAATGGACAGGCAGGACTGAAGCTTTCTTT
16	TRBV4-1	-	TRBJ1-1	-	CASSQDGGGSMVEAFF	TGCGCCAGCAGCCAAGATGGGGGGGGGAGTATGGTTGAAGCTTTCTTT
18	TRBV10-3	TRBD2	TRBJ2-7	-	CAISESGRRAGNRYEQYF	TGTGCCATCAGTGAGTCGGGACGGAGAGCGGGAAATAGGTACGAGCAGTACTTC
12	TRBV29-1	-	TRBJ1-5	-	CSVGGGSQPQHF	TGCAGCGTTGGCGGGGGGTCTCAGCCCCAGCATTTT
18	TRBV21-1	-	TRBJ2-3	-	CASSKIIRVPESPDTQYF	TGTGCCAGCAGCAAAATCATACGTGTCCCGGAGAGTCCAGATACGCAGTATTTT
14	TRBV6-5	-	TRBJ1-2	once	CASSYSRTVYGYTF	TGTGCCAGCAGTTACTCGCGGACAGTCTATGGCTACACCTTC
13	TRBV14	-	TRBJ2-7	-	CASSQDLQVEQYF	TGTGCCAGCAGCCAAGATCTCCAGGTCGAGCAGTACTTC
17	TRBV3-1/TRBV3-2	TRBD2	TRBJ2-4	-	CASSQAPAGLAKNIQYF	TGTGCCAGCAGCCAAGCCCCAGCGGGGTTAGCCAAAAACATTCAGTACTTC
14	TRBV13	-	TRBJ2-1	-	CASSNDRLISEQFF	TGTGCCAGCAGCAACGACAGGTTGATCAGTGAGCAGTTCTTC
17	TRBV13	TRBD2	TRBJ2-2	-	CASSLRGERVNTGELFF	TGTGCCAGCAGCCTGCGGGGGGAGCGGGTTAACACCGGGGAGCTGTTTTTT
16	TRBV19	TRBD2	TRBJ2-3	-	CASRVKAGGSTDTQYF	TGTGCCAGTAGGGTAAAAGCGGGAGGGAGCACAGATACGCAGTATTTT
15	TRBV7-2	TRBD1	TRBJ2-7	-	CASSLGTGTSYEQYF	TGTGCCAGCAGCTTGGGGACAGGGACCTCCTACGAGCAGTACTTC
14	TRBV27	TRBD1	TRBJ1-2	-	CASTPTGGAYGYTF	TGTGCCAGCACCCCCACAGGGGGCGCCTATGGCTACACCTTC
15	TRBV19	-	TRBJ1-1	-	CASSQQQGRGTEAFF	TGTGCCAGTAGCCAACAGCAGGGGAGGGGCACTGAAGCTTTCTTT
16	TRBV27	TRBD2	TRBJ2-1	-	CASSLLAGGSYNEQFF	TGTGCCAGCAGCTTGTTAGCGGGAGGCTCCTACAATGAGCAGTTCTTC
15	TRBV3-1/TRBV3-2	-	TRBJ1-5	-	CASSQGSGFNQPQHF	TGTGCCAGCAGCCAAGGATCAGGTTTCAATCAGCCCCAGCATTTT
13	TRBV12-3/TRBV12-4	-	TRBJ1-2	-	CASSQQGPYGYTF	TGTGCCAGCAGCCAACAGGGACCCTATGGCTACACCTTC
16	TRBV7-2	-	TRBJ1-6	-	CASSLGWAQGNSPLHF	TGTGCCAGCAGCTTAGGGTGGGCGCAGGGGAATTCACCCCTCCACTTT
17	TRBV3-1/TRBV3-2	TRBD2	TRBJ2-1	-	CATSSVTSGSSYNEQFF	TGTGCCACCAGCTCCGTCACTAGCGGGAGCTCCTACAATGAGCAGTTCTTC
13	TRBV7-9	-	TRBJ1-1	few	CASSTGWGTEAFF	TGTGCCAGCAGTACAGGGTGGGGGACTGAAGCTTTCTTT
12	TRBV6-5	-	TRBJ1-3	-	CASLSSGNTIYF	TGTGCCAGCCTGAGCTCTGGAAACACCATATATTTT
16	TRBV4-1	TRBD1	TRBJ2-2	-	CASSRQGSRNTGELFF	TGCGCCAGCAGCAGACAGGGAAGTCGGAACACCGGGGAGCTGTTTTTT
15	TRBV12-5	TRBD2	TRBJ2-1	once	CASGTSRLALRRQFF	TGTGCTAGTGGCACATCTCGACTAGCGCTACGGAGGCAGTTCTTC
18	TRBV3-1/TRBV3-2	TRBD2	TRBJ2-1	-	CASSQRTILAGVSNEQFF	TGTGCCAGCAGCCAACGAACCATTCTAGCGGGAGTGTCCAATGAGCAGTTCTTC
12	TRBV19	-	TRBJ1-2	many	CASSTRQSGYTF	TGTGCCAGTAGTACCCGACAGTCTGGCTACACCTTC
14	TRBV3-1/TRBV3-2	-	TRBJ1-2	-	CASSQEPQGAGYTF	TGTGCCAGCAGCCAAGAGCCCCAGGGTGCTGGCTACACCTTC
15	TRBV11-3	-	TRBJ1-5	-	CASSLVRGSNQPQHF	TGTGCCAGCAGCTTAGTCCGGGGGAGCAATCAGCCCCAGCATTTT
14	TRBV5-5	-	TRBJ1-1	-	CASSLQGRGTEAFF	TGTGCCAGCAGCTTGCAGGGGCGAGGGACTGAAGCTTTCTTT
14	TRBV28	-	TRBJ1-3	-	CASSLSVDWDTIYF	TGTGCCAGCAGTTTATCAGTCGACTGGGACACCATATATTTT
13	TRBV7-8	-	TRBJ1-2	-	CASSLRRGYGYTF	TGTGCCAGCAGCCTACGGCGGGGATATGGCTACACCTTC
17	TRBV5-4	TRBD2	TRBJ2-1	-	CASSSRTASGPYNEQFF	TGTGCCAGCAGCTCCCGGACGGCTAGCGGACCCTACAATGAGCAGTTCTTC
13	TRBV29-1	TRBD1	TRBJ2-2	-	CSVEGQYTGELFF	TGCAGCGTTGAGGGACAGTACACCGGGGAGCTGTTTTTT
13	TRBV3-1/TRBV3-2	-	TRBJ1-2	-	CASSLSTVPYYTF	TGTGCCAGCAGCCTCTCGACAGTTCCCTATTACACCTTC
13	TRBV6-5	-	TRBJ1-6	-	CASRGQYNSPLHF	TGTGCCAGCAGAGGACAGTATAATTCACCCCTCCACTTT
14	TRBV9	TRBD1	TRBJ1-2	-	CASSVTGALYGYTF	TGTGCCAGCAGCGTTACAGGGGCCCTCTATGGCTACACCTTC
16	TRBV6-1	-	TRBJ1-5	-	CASSEGTRYSNQPQHF	TGTGCCAGCAGTGAGGGGACACGGTATAGCAATCAGCCCCAGCATTTT
14	TRBV5-4	-	TRBJ2-7	-	CASSVELASYEQYF	TGTGCCAGCAGCGTGGAACTAGCATCCTACGAGCAGTACTTC
15	TRBV6-5	-	TRBJ1-2	once	CASRNTGVTNYGYTF	TGTGCCAGCAGAAATACAGGAGTAACCAACTATGGCTACACCTTC
19	TRBV4-2	TRBD1	TRBJ2-2	-	CASSQDNYAGQGPAGELFF	TGTGCCAGCAGCCAAGATAATTATGCGGGACAGGGCCCGGCCGGGGAGCTGTTTTTT
16	TRBV11-2	TRBD2	TRBJ2-2	-	CASSRVAGSNTGELFF	TGTGCCAGCAGCCGAGTAGCGGGATCGAACACCGGGGAGCTGTTTTTT
17	TRBV24-1	TRBD2	TRBJ2-5	-	CATSDFGTSGGQETQYF	TGTGCCACCAGTGATTTTGGGACTAGCGGGGGGCAAGAGACCCAGTACTTC
14	TRBV28	-	TRBJ1-1	-	CASSLGQDYTEAFF	TGTGCCAGCAGTTTAGGCCAGGATTACACTGAAGCTTTCTTT
15	TRBV3-1/TRBV3-2	-	TRBJ1-5	-	CASSQDHLGPQPQHF	TGTGCCAGCAGCCAAGATCATCTGGGGCCTCAGCCCCAGCATTTT
14	TRBV7-9	-	TRBJ2-1	-	CASSPTKTYNEQFF	TGTGCCAGCAGCCCCACAAAGACCTACAATGAGCAGTTCTTC
13	TRBV10-3	-	TRBJ1-3	-	CAISESDLEAIYF	TGTGCCATCAGTGAGTCGGATTTGGAGGCCATATATTTT
14	TRBV6-2/TRBV6-3	TRBD2	TRBJ2-7	-	CASSQSPIAGEQYF	TGTGCCAGCAGTCAATCACCCATAGCGGGAGAGCAGTACTTC
14	TRBV12-5	-	TRBJ1-2	-	CASGLESTGYGYTF	TGTGCTAGTGGTTTGGAATCCACAGGGTATGGCTACACCTTC
12	TRBV7-6	-	TRBJ2-7	-	CASSLVSDEQYF	TGTGCCAGCAGCTTAGTTTCTGACGAGCAGTACTTC
14	TRBV6-4	TRBD1	TRBJ2-1	-	CASPDRGGDNEQFF	TGTGCCAGCCCCGACAGGGGTGGTGACAATGAGCAGTTCTTC